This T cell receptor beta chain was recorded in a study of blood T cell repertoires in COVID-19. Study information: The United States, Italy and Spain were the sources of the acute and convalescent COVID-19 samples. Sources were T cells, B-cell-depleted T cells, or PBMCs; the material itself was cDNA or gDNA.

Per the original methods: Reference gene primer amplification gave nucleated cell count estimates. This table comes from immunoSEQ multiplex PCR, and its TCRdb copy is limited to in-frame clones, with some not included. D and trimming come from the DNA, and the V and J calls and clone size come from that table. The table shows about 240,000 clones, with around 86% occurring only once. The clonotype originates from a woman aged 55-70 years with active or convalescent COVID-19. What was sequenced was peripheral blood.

The CDR3 DNA is TGCAGACACTCCAAGACAGGATACAATCAGCCCCAGCATTTT. Its translation is CRHSKTGYNQPQHF. V is TRBV29-1 and J is TRBJ1-5; D possibly corresponds to TRBD1 (6 bases). CDR1 SQVTM and CDR2 ANQGSEA come from the germline V gene. The CDR3 covers 14 residues.